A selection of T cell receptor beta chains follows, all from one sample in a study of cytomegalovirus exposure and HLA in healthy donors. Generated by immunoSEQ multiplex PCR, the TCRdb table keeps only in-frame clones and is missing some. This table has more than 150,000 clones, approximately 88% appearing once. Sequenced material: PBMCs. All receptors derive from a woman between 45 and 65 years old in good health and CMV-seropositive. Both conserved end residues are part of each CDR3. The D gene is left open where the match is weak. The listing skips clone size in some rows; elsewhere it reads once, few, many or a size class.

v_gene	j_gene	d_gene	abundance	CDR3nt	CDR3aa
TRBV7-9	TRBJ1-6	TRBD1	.	TGTGCCAGCAGCAGACAGGGGAGTAATTCACCCCTCCACTTT	CASSRQGSNSPLHF
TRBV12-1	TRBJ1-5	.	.	TGTGCCAGCAGCGGCGGGACAGAGGCGGCGGGCAATCAGCCCCAGCATTTT	CASSGGTEAAGNQPQHF
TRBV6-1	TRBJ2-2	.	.	TGTGCCAGCAGGTACAGGGGAGGTCCCGGGGAGCTGTTTTTT	CASRYRGGPGELFF
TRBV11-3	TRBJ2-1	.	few	TGTGCCAGCAGCTTAGGGGGGGCGAGGGGGCGCGGTGAGCAGTTCTTC	CASSLGGARGRGEQFF
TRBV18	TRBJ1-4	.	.	TGTGCCAGCTCACAAGTCGGGGAGGGTGAAAAACTGTTTTTT	CASSQVGEGEKLFF
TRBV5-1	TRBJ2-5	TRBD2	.	TGCGCCAGCAGCTTGGCCCCTAGCGGTCTGGAGGGAGAGACCCAGTACTTC	CASSLAPSGLEGETQYF
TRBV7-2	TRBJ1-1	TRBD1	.	TGTGCCAGCAGCTTAAGGGGGCTAACTGAAGCTTTCTTT	CASSLRGLTEAFF
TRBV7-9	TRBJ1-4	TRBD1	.	TGTGCCAGCAGCTTAGAGGGACAGGGGGATGAAAAACTGTTTTTT	CASSLEGQGDEKLFF
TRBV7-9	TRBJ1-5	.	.	TGTGCCAGCAGCTTAGCGGCAGATAATCAGCCCCAGCATTTT	CASSLAADNQPQHF
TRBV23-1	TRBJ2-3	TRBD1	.	TGCGCCAGCAGTCAAAGGGACAGGGGGCTCCCTCGGGGTTTTGGAGATACGCAGTATTTT	CASSQRDRGLPRGFGDTQYF
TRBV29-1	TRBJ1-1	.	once	TGCAGCGTTGACTGGGGCACTGAAACTTTCTTT	CSVDWGTETFF
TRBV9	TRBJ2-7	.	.	TGTGCCAGCAGCGTAGGGGACACCAGCTACGAGCAGTACTTC	CASSVGDTSYEQYF
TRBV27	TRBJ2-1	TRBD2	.	TGTGCCAGCAGCAGCCCTAGCGGGGGTTTCTATGAGCAGTTCTTC	CASSSPSGGFYEQFF
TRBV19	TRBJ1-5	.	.	TGTGCCAGCCACCCTGGGGTGGCGGGGGCGTTAGGCAATCAGCCCCAGCATTTT	CASHPGVAGALGNQPQHF
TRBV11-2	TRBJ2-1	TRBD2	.	TGTGCCAGCAGCCGGAGGGCGCTAGCGGCTAGCTCCTACAATGAGCAGTTCTTC	CASSRRALAASSYNEQFF
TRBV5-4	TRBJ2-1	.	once	TGTGCCAGCAGCGCGAGTCTCGGGAATGAGCAGTTCTTC	CASSASLGNEQFF
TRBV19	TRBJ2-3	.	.	TGTGCCAGTAGTATTGGAGTGGGTACGCAGTATTTT	CASSIGVGTQYF
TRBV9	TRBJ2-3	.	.	TGTGCCTCCGGCGGGGAGCCGCGCACAGATACGCAGTATTTT	CASGGEPRTDTQYF
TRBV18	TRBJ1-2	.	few	TGTGCCAGCTCACCCGGTCCAGGGGAGTATGGCTACACCTTC	CASSPGPGEYGYTF
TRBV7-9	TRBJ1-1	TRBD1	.	TGTGCCAGCAGCTTAGGGGGGGGGACAGGGGGGAACACTGAAGCTTTCTTT	CASSLGGGTGGNTEAFF
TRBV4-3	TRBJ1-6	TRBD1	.	TGCGCCAGCAGCCAAGAGACAGGGGCGAATTCACCCCTCCACTTT	CASSQETGANSPLHF
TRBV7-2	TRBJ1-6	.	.	TGTGCCAGCAGCTTAGGAACAGGGCCAAGTTCACCCCTCCACTTT	CASSLGTGPSSPLHF
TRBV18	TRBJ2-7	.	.	TGTGCCAGCTCACCAGCACAGGGCTTCTCCTACGAGCAGTACTTC	CASSPAQGFSYEQYF
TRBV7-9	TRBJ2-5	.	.	TGTGCCAGCAGTCCTGGACTAGCAGGGGGGGAGACCCAGTACTTC	CASSPGLAGGETQYF
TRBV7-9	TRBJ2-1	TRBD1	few	TGTGCCAGCAGCTCCGACAGGGGTTTTGACTACAATGAGCAGTTCTTC	CASSSDRGFDYNEQFF
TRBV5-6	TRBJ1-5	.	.	TGTGCCAGCAGCTTGAGGCAGGGGAAGTATAGCAATCAGCCCCAGCATTTT	CASSLRQGKYSNQPQHF
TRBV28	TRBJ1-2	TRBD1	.	TGTGCCAGCAGTCGGGGACAGGAACTCTATGGCTACACCTTC	CASSRGQELYGYTF
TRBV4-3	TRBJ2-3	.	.	TGCGCCAGCAGCCAAGAGGTGCAGGGCTTGGGCACAGATACGCAGTATTTT	CASSQEVQGLGTDTQYF
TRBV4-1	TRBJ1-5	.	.	TGCGCCAGCAGCCAAGAAGACAACAGCAATCAGCCCCAGCATTTT	CASSQEDNSNQPQHF
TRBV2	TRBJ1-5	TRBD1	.	TGTGCCAGCAGACCGGGACAGGGTCGCAATCAGCCCCAGCATTTT	CASRPGQGRNQPQHF
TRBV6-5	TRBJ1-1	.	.	TGTGCCAGCAGGACGCAGGCGAACACTGAAGCTTTCTTT	CASRTQANTEAFF
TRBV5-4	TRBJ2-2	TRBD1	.	TGTGCCAGCAGCCAACAGGGGGCAGAGCTGTTTTTT	CASSQQGAELFF
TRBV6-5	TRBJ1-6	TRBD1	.	TGTGCCAGCAGCCTCAGACAGGGAACGGATTCACCCCTCCACTTT	CASSLRQGTDSPLHF
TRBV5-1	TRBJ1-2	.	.	TGCGCCAGCAGCCTCCTGTTGTCGGGTATGCCGTCAGGCTACACCTTC	CASSLLLSGMPSGYTF
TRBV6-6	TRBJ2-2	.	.	TGTGCCAGCAGTTACTCGACGGCGGCCGGCACCGGGGAGCTGTTTTTT	CASSYSTAAGTGELFF
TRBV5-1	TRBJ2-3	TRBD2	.	TGCGCCAGCAGCTTCCTAAGCGGGGGGCCCACAGATACGCAGTATTTT	CASSFLSGGPTDTQYF
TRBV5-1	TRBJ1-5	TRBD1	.	TGTGCCAGCAGCTTGGGACAGGGAGTGAGACCCCAGCATTTT	CASSLGQGVRPQHF
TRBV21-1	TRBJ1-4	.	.	TGTGCCAGCATCCTTCCGACCGGGACAGGGAACGACCTTAATGAAAAACTGTTTTTT	CASILPTGTGNDLNEKLFF
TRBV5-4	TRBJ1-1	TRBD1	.	TGTGCCAGAAGCATAACAGGGGACCAATTGAACACTGAAGCTTTCTTT	CARSITGDQLNTEAFF
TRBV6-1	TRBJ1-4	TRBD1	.	TGTGCCACCACCCCAGGGGGTATCGGAAAACTGTTTTTT	CATTPGGIGKLFF
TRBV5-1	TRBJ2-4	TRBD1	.	TGCGCCAGCAGCTCGGGGGATACAGGGGGCAAGACCAAAAACATTCAGTACTTC	CASSSGDTGGKTKNIQYF
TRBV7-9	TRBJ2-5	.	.	TGTGCCAGCAGCTTCAGGACAGATCGAGAGACCCAGTACTTC	CASSFRTDRETQYF
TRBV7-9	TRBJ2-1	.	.	TGTGCCAGCAGCTTACCCCCGCCGGCGGGGCGCCAGTTCTTC	CASSLPPPAGRQFF
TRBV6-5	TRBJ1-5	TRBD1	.	TGTGCCAGCAGCAGCAGGGGGCCTAGCAATCAGCCCCAGCATTTT	CASSSRGPSNQPQHF
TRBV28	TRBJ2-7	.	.	TGTGCCAGCAGTCTTGGCGGGACCTACGAGCAGTACTTC	CASSLGGTYEQYF
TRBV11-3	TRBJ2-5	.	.	TGTGCCAGCAGCTCGGGATTACAAGAGACCCAGTACTTC	CASSSGLQETQYF
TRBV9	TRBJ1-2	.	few	TGTGCCAGCAGCGGGACGCGGGGGCGACCCTTCTATGGCTACACCTTC	CASSGTRGRPFYGYTF
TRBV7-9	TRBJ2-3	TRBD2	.	TGTGCCAGCAGCTTAAGCGGGGGGACAGATACGCAGTATTTT	CASSLSGGTDTQYF
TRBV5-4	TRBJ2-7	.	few	TGTGCCAGCAGTAAAGGGGACTACGAGCAGTACTTC	CASSKGDYEQYF
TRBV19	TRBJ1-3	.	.	TGTGCCAGTAGTATTAACTCTGGAAACACCATATATTTT	CASSINSGNTIYF
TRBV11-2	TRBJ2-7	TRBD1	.	TGTGCCAGCACCATCGGGACAGGGGCCTACGAGCAGTACTTC	CASTIGTGAYEQYF
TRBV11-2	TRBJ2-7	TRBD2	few	TGTGCCAGCAGCTCCGGTGGGGGGGTCTACGAGCAGTACTTC	CASSSGGGVYEQYF
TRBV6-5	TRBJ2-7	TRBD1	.	TGTGCCAGCAACCGACAGGGTCCCTACGAGCAGTACTTC	CASNRQGPYEQYF